This TCR beta chain appears in the sequencing data of a study of neurological immune-mediated disorders. The study, taken as a whole, reports: One related-CDR3 cluster, which may be a signature, held the repertoires of 18 of 34 multiple sclerosis patients after phylogenetic grouping.

This clonotype was detected many times. Its antigen is currently unknown. The CDR3 has 17 residues. The V gene's germline CDR1 is SGHTA and CDR2 FQGTGA. The V end was cut by 5 bases, the J end by 4 bases, with 18 bases between. It was by 5'RACE with 10-nucleotide random UMIs that the cDNA was made. Each CDR3 protein gets one entry after TCRdb re-called the 5' RACE reads with MiXCR. The sample lists more than 75,000 distinct CDR3 sequences; around 3.4% were seen once. What was sequenced was PBMCs. This sequence joins TRBV7-3 and TRBJ2-6; the D gene is possibly TRBD1 (5 bases). This receptor was obtained from a woman in her forties or fifties with multiple sclerosis. The CDR3 DNA follows: TGTGCCAGCAGCCCCATCACAGGCTTCTCGGGGGCCAACGTCCTGACTTTC. It translates to CASSPITGFSGANVLTF.